These 26 T cell receptor beta chains were sequenced from one sample in a study of shared clonotypes between healthy human individuals. The repertoire was sequenced with immunoSEQ multiplex PCR; TCRdb's copy has only in-frame clones and lacks some. The repertoire has some 1.1 million clones, approximately 80% of them found once; the top ten carry 0.89%. The sequencing input was memory CD4+ T cells from PBMCs. The subset is: CD45RA-negative fraction. All receptors derive from a man between 18 and 35 years old in good health. Some clones in this sample may be carry-over from other donors' samples.

The chain combines TRBV5-4 with TRBJ1-6, with D hard to call. Germline V lookup: CDR1 SGHNT, CDR2 YYREEE (reference sequence). Trimming took off 2 bases at V and 14 bases at J, with 17 bases between the two ends. The CDR3 is 14 residues long. The CDR3 DNA reads as TGTGCCAGCAGCTTCTCCGGGCCCCGGCAGACCCTCCACTTT. Its protein is CASSFSGPRQTLHF.

The J gene is TRBJ2-5, the V gene TRBV2, with D unresolved. The V and J ends lost 3 bases and 7 bases respectively, with 9 bases between them. Germline loops: CDR1 SNHLY, CDR2 FYNNEI. The CDR3 is 12 amino acids. The CDR3 bases are TGTGCCAGCAGTGAGGAAATGGCGACCCAGTACTTC. Protein sequence: CASSEEMATQYF.

This clone was found once. A far larger clone is one base from this, pointing to a likely read error. J is TRBJ2-5 and V is TRBV6-1, with TRBD1 matching 10 bases. The V and J ends lost 0 bases and 7 bases, in that order; junction bases with no gene match: 8. Germline V gene data show CDR1 as MNHNS and CDR2 as SASEGT. The CDR3 has 16 amino acids. The CDR3 DNA sequence: TGTGCCAGCAGTGAAGCGGGGGGACAGGGGTATGGGACCCAGTACTTC. This codes for CASSEAGGQGYGTQYF.

This chain links TRBV28 with TRBJ2-7; D may be TRBD1 (5 bases). The CDR3 runs to 14 residues. In germline, CDR1 is MDHEN, CDR2 SYDVKM. V was trimmed by 5 bases and J by 5 bases, leaving 16 bases between them. The CDR3 loop is CASSRQILRDEQYF. The CDR3, as DNA: TGTGCCAGCAGTAGACAGATCCTAAGGGACGAGCAGTACTTC.

The gene calls are TRBV15 and TRBJ2-2; 10 bases align to TRBD1. The germline V gene has CDR1 LNHNV and CDR2 YYDKDF (reference sequence). The CDR3 runs to 17 residues. V trimming: 3 bases; J trimming: 4 bases; junction bases outside the gene matches: 8. CDR3 sequence (DNA): TGTGCCACCAGCAGGGAGCGACAGGGGGCAACCACCGGGGAGCTGTTTTTT. It translates to CATSRERQGATTGELFF.

The V and J genes are TRBV10-3 and TRBJ2-2; D gene unclear. Trimming pared 0 bases from V and 1 base from J, leaving 12 bases between. CDR3 size: 17 residues. Per germline, CDR1 ENHRY and CDR2 SYGVKD. The CDR3 loop reads CAISESTGGLNTGELFF. Written as DNA, the CDR3 is TGTGCCATCAGTGAGTCGACTGGTGGCCTGAACACCGGGGAGCTGTTTTTT.

This chain uses TRBV19 with TRBJ1-2, with D hard to call. CDR3 length: 15 residues. The V gene lost 5 bases and the J gene lost 8 bases, with 21 bases spanning the gap. Germline V gene data show CDR1 as LNHDA and CDR2 as SQIVND (reference sequence). This CDR3 reads CASSLTSPLDWGYTF. The CDR3 DNA follows: TGTGCCAGTAGTCTCACAAGCCCGTTAGATTGGGGCTACACCTTC.

Notes on this clone: Compared with germline, one end of the junction differs, possibly owing to a read error. This chain uses TRBV28 with TRBJ1-5; tentatively, D is TRBD1 (5 bases). Germline CDR1 reads MDHEN; CDR2 reads SYDVKM. The CDR3 has 13 amino acids. CDR3 nucleotide sequence: TGCGCCTCGGGGGGGGATAGCAATCAGCCCCAGCATTTT. This sequence encodes CASGGDSNQPQHF. The full variable domain, with the rest looked up from reference TRBV28 and TRBJ1-5, is DVKVTQSSRYLVKRTGEKVFLECVQDMDHENMFWYRQDPGLGLRLIYFSYDVKMKEKGDIPEGYSVSREKKERFSLILESASTNQTSMYLCASGGDSNQPQHFGDGTRLSIL.

This clone has more than one count but fewer than ten. The chain uses TRBV5-4 and TRBJ2-1, with 8 bases matching TRBD1. In germline, CDR1 is SGHNT, CDR2 YYREEE (reference sequence). This CDR3 region has 15 residues. Germline trimming cut 0 bases from V and 6 bases from J; bases unmatched to any gene: 5. Written as DNA, the CDR3 is TGTGCCAGCAGCTTGGTACAGGGGGTAGGCAATGAGCAGTTCTTC. As protein: CASSLVQGVGNEQFF.

A single count supports this clone. V usage is TRBV11-3 and J usage is TRBJ2-1, with 8 bases aligning to TRBD2. The trim removed 5 bases at V and 7 bases at J, leaving 10 bases unmatched. Germline CDR1 and CDR2: SGHNT and YENEEA. The CDR3 runs 15 residues. The CDR3 loop reads CASSRSGTMKNEQFF. In nucleotides, the CDR3 is TGTGCCAGCAGCCGTAGCGGGACGATGAAGAATGAGCAGTTCTTC.

V gene TRBV19 combines with J gene TRBJ2-1; TRBD2 might be the D (5 bases). The CDR3 contains 15 residues. The V end lost 8 bases, the J end lost 0 bases, and 14 bases lay between the germline ends. CDR1 is LNHDA, CDR2 SQIVND, per germline (reference sequence). The CDR3 loop reads CASSAQRSSYNEQFF. The CDR3, as DNA: TGTGCCAGTTCCGCCCAGCGGAGCTCCTACAATGAGCAGTTCTTC. Variable domain in full (rest from reference TRBV19 and TRBJ2-1): DGGITQSPKYLFRKEGQNVTLSCEQNLNHDAMYWYRQDPGQGLRLIYYSQIVNDFQKGDIAEGYSVSREKKESFPLTVTSAQKNPTAFYLCASSAQRSSYNEQFFGPGTRLTVL.

CDR3 nucleotide sequence: TGTGCCAGCAGCTTGGGATCGTCGGGAGGCTACACCTTC. This translates into CASSLGSSGGYTF. The chain uses TRBV5-6 and TRBJ1-2, with unresolved D. The length of the CDR3 is 13 residues. CDR1 is SGHDT and CDR2 is YYEEEE in the germline V gene. V was clipped by 0 bases and J by 8 bases, with 11 bases between them.

This sequence joins TRBV28 and TRBJ2-7, with a possible D match to TRBD2 (5 bases). CDR3 length: 11 residues. Per germline, CDR1 MDHEN and CDR2 SYDVKM. V was shortened by 5 bases and J by 7 bases, with 9 bases between the two germline ends. The CDR3 spells CASSLKREQYF. CDR3 nucleotide sequence: TGTGCCAGCAGTCTCAAGCGGGAGCAGTACTTC.

This clone was observed once. The chain joins TRBV18 to TRBJ2-7; D remains ambiguous. Trimming removed 3 bases from V and 3 bases from J, with 9 bases in between. Germline values: CDR1 KGHSH, CDR2 LQKENI. The length of the CDR3 is 13 residues. Written as DNA, the CDR3 is TGTGCCAGCTCACCTGACCGTCACTACGAGCAGTACTTC. Amino acid sequence: CASSPDRHYEQYF.

This sequence joins TRBV5-5 and TRBJ2-5, with 10 bases matching TRBD2. Germline CDR1 and CDR2: SGHKS and YYEKEE (reference sequence). Germline trimming cut 1 base from V and 2 bases from J; bases unmatched to any gene: 2. CDR3 length equals 15 residues. The CDR3 region has the DNA TGTGCCAGCAGCTTGAGAGCGGGAGGGCAAGAGACCCAGTACTTC. Its translation: CASSLRAGGQETQYF. Combining the CDR3 with reference TRBV5-5 and TRBJ2-5 gives the whole variable domain DAGVTQSPTHLIKTRGQQVTLRCSPISGHKSVSWYQQVLGQGPQFIFQYYEKEERGRGNFPDRFSARQFPNYSSELNVNALLLGDSALYLCASSLRAGGQETQYFGPGTRLLVL.

This clone was seen more than once but under ten times. This sequence joins TRBV19 and TRBJ2-1; D might be TRBD1 or TRBD2, each matching 6 bases. From germline, CDR1 is LNHDA and CDR2 SQIVND (reference sequence). The ends were cut back, 3 bases at V and 8 bases at J, with 14 bases in the middle. This CDR3 comprises 14 residues. CDR3 sequence: CASSIGPGDYEQFF. CDR3 nucleotide sequence: TGTGCCAGTAGTATTGGCCCAGGGGACTATGAGCAGTTCTTC.

The chain employs TRBV6-1 and TRBJ1-1; D perhaps matches TRBD1 (6 bases). CDR1 is MNHNS and CDR2 is SASEGT in the germline V gene. This CDR3 is 17 amino acids long. V was clipped by 6 bases and J by 0 bases, with 20 bases between them. CDR3 nucleotide sequence: TGTGCCAGCAGAGAAACAGGGACCCTTGGATTGAACACTGAAGCTTTCTTT. Its translation: CASRETGTLGLNTEAFF.

CDR3 sequence: CASSPGGEAQPQHF. CDR3 sequence (DNA): TGTGCCAGCAGCCCGGGGGGGGAGGCTCAGCCCCAGCATTTT. This sequence joins TRBV6-5 and TRBJ1-5; TRBD1 might be the D (5 bases). Germline V CDR1 and CDR2: MNHEY, SVGAGI. V lost 6 bases to trimming and J lost 6 bases, with 15 bases between them. The CDR3 spans 14 residues.

As for this clone: The same CDR3 also results from other DNA sequences found in this sample. The rearrangement joins TRBV28 to TRBJ2-7; 7 bases map to TRBD1. Per the germline V gene, CDR1 is MDHEN and CDR2 is SYDVKM. The CDR3 is 12 residues long. With 11 bases clipped from V and 2 bases from J, the junction kept 6 bases outside the gene matches. Written as DNA, the CDR3 is TGTGCCTCTAATAGGGGGCCCTACGAGCAGTACTTC. It yields the protein CASNRGPYEQYF.

This rearrangement joins TRBV7-9 to TRBJ1-4, with D unresolved. Trimming removed 2 bases from V and 8 bases from J, with 9 bases in between. This CDR3 has 13 residues. In germline, CDR1 is SEHNR, CDR2 FQNEAQ (reference sequence). CDR3 loop: CASSLSGTEKLFF. The CDR3 region has the DNA TGTGCCAGCAGCTTATCGGGAACCGAAAAACTGTTTTTT.

The V call is TRBV5-1, the J call TRBJ1-1, with D possibly matching TRBD1 (6 bases). V was pared by 6 bases and J by 0 bases, with 21 bases between. CDR1 is SGHRS and CDR2 is YFSETQ in the germline V gene. The CDR3 contains 17 residues. The CDR3 loop is CASTSYHGQFMNTEAFF. CDR3 in DNA: TGCGCCAGCACCTCCTACCATGGACAGTTCATGAACACTGAAGCTTTCTTT.

A note on this clone: Other DNA sequences within the sample encode an identical CDR3. This chain uses TRBV6-6 with TRBJ2-7, with 7 nucleotides matching TRBD2. The CDR3 totals 13 residues. Looked up from germline, CDR1 is MNHNY and CDR2 is SVGAGI (reference sequence). V lost 2 bases, J lost 6 bases, and 4 bases stayed unmatched. The CDR3 here is CASSYLGGGEQYF. CDR3 in DNA: TGTGCCAGCAGTTACCTTGGGGGGGGCGAGCAGTACTTC.

DNA of the CDR3: TGTGCCAGCAGTGAGTCGGGCTACGAGCAGTACTTC. It encodes CASSESGYEQYF. V gene TRBV25-1 combines with J gene TRBJ2-7; no clear D gene. The CDR3 consists of 12 residues. Germline lookup yields CDR1 MGHDK and CDR2 SYGVNS. Trimming removed 3 bases at V and 3 bases at J, with 6 bases between.

The chain recombines TRBV9 with TRBJ1-1; 7 nucleotides match TRBD1. This CDR3 region has 16 residues. The junction had 11 bases not matched to a gene; V was cut back by 4 bases and J by 2 bases. Germline loops: CDR1 SGDLS, CDR2 YYNGEE. CDR3 bases: TGTGCCAGCAGCCAGGGGGATCCGGATTCTAACACTGAAGCTTTCTTT. Residues: CASSQGDPDSNTEAFF.

V and J are TRBV5-6 and TRBJ2-6; TRBD1 matches at 7 bases. The CDR3 length is 15 residues. Germline V CDR1 and CDR2: SGHDT, YYEEEE. The trim removed 6 bases at V and 7 bases at J, leaving 10 bases unmatched. DNA for the CDR3: TGTGCCAGCACCCCCATGACAGGGAAAGCCAACGTCCTGACTTTC. Its protein product is CASTPMTGKANVLTF.

This rearrangement joins TRBV5-6 to TRBJ2-3, with D possibly TRBD2 on 5 matching bases. Germline CDR1 and CDR2: SGHDT and YYEEEE. Trimming removed 2 bases from V and 14 bases from J, with 18 bases in between. CDR3 length: 13 residues. In DNA form, the CDR3 reads TGTGCCAGCAGCTTCGGGATGACTTCGATGGGGTATTTT. It codes for CASSFGMTSMGYF.